Listed here is a single T cell receptor (beta chain). These data belong to a study of T cell changes during pregnancy in multiple sclerosis. The assay was immunoSEQ multiplex PCR, and TCRdb's table has in-frame clones only and misses some. The sample yields roughly 99,000 clones, roughly 94% seen once. This CDR3 comprises 16 residues. V was pared by 7 bases and J by 4 bases, with 26 bases between. The germline V gene has CDR1 SQVTM and CDR2 ANQGSEA. The chain uses TRBV29-1 and TRBJ2-7, with D maybe TRBD1 (6 bases). The sequencing used peripheral blood, collected after pregnancy. The receptor was derived from a female donor in good health, enrolled as a control in a pregnancy study. DNA of the CDR3: TGCAGCGCCACCGGGGCCGTGGGGGCTCAGTTGTACGAGCAGTACTTC. Translating it yields CSATGAVGAQLYEQYF.